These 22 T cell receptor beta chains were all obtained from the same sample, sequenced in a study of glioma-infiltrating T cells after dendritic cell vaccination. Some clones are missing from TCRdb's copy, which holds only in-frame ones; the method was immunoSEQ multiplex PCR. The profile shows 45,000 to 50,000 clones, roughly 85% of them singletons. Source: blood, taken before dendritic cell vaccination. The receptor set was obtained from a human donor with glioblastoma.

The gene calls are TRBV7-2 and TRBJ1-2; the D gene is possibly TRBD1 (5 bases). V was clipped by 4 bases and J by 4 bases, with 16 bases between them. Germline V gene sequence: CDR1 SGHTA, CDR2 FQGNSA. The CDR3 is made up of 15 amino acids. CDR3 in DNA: TGTGCCAGCAGCTCAGACCGAAGGGACTTCTATGGCTACACCTTC. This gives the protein CASSSDRRDFYGYTF.

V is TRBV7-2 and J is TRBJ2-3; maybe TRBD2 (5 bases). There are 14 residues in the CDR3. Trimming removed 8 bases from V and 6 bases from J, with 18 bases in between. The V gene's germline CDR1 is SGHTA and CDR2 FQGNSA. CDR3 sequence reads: CASLAGRFQDTQYF. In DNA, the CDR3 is TGTGCCAGCCTAGCAGGCAGATTTCAGGATACGCAGTATTTT.

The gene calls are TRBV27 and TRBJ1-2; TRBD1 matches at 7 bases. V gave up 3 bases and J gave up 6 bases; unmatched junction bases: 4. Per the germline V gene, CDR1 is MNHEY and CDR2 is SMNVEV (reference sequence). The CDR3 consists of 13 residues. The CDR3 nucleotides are TGTGCCAGCAGTTTGGCAGGGGGAAATGGCTACACCTTC. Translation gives CASSLAGGNGYTF.

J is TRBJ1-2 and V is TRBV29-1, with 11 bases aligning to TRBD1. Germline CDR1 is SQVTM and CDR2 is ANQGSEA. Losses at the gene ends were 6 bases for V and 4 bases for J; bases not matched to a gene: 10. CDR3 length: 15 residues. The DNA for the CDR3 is TGCAGCGTGCACGAACCGGGACAGGGGGGCTATGGCTACACCTTC. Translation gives CSVHEPGQGGYGYTF.

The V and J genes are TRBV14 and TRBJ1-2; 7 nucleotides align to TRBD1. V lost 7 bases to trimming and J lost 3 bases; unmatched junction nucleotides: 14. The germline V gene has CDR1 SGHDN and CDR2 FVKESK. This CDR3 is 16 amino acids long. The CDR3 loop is CASTDKGGFLDYGYTF. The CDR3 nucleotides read TGTGCCAGCACTGATAAAGGGGGCTTCTTGGACTATGGCTACACCTTC.

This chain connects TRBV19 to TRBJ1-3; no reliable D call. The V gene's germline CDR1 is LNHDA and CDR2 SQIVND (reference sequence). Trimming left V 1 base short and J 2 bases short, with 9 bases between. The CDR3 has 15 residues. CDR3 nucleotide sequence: TGTGCCAGTAGTATAGCGAGGATAGCTGGAAACACCATATATTTT. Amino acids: CASSIARIAGNTIYF.

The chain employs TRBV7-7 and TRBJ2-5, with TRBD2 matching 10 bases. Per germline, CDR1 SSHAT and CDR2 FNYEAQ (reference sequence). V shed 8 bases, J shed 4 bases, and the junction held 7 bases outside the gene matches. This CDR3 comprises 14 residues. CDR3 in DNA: TGTGCCAGCCACTGGCCTAGCGGGGGAGAGACCCAGTACTTC. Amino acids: CASHWPSGGETQYF.

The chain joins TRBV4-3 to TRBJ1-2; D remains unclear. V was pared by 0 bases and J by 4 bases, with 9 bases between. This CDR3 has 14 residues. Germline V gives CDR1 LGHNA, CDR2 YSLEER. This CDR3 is CASSQDRYLYGYTF. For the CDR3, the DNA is TGCGCCAGCAGCCAAGACAGGTACCTCTATGGCTACACCTTC.

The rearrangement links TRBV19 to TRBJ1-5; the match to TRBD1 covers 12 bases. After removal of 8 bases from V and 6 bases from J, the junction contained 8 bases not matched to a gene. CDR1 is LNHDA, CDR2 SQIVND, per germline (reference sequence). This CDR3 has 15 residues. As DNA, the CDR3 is TGTGCCAGTGGGGGACAGGGGGCCTTTGGTCAGCCCCAGCATTTT. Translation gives CASGGQGAFGQPQHF.

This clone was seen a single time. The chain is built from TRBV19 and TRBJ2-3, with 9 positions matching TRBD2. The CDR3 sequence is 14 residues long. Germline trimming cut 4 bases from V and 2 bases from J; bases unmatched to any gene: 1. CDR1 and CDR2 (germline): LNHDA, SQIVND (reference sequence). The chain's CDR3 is CASSSGRATDTQYF. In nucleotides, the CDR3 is TGTGCCAGTAGTAGCGGGAGGGCCACAGATACGCAGTATTTT.

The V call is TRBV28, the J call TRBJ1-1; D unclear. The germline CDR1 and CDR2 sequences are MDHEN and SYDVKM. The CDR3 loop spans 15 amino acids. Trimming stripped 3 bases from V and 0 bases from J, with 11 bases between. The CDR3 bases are TGTGCCAGCAGTTTTCGAGGCCCGATGAACACTGAAGCTTTCTTT. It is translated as CASSFRGPMNTEAFF.

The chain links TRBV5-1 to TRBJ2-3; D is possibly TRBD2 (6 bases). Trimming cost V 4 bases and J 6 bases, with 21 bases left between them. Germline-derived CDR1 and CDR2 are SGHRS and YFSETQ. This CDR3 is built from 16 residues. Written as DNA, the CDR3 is TGCGCCAGCAGCGTGAACCGGGAGCGCAACGTGGATACGCAGTATTTT. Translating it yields CASSVNRERNVDTQYF.

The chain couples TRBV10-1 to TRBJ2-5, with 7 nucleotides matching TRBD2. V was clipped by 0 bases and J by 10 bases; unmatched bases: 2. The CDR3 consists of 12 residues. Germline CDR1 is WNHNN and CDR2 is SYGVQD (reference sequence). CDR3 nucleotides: TGCGCCAGCAGTGAGTCGGGGGGGGTCCAGTACTTC. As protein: CASSESGGVQYF.

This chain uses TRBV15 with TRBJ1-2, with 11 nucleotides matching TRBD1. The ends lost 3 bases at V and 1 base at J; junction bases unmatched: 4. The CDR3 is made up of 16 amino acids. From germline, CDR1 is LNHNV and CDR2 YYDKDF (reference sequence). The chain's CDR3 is CATSRGGTGGNYGYTF. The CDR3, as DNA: TGTGCCACCAGCAGGGGGGGGACAGGGGGTAACTATGGCTACACCTTC.

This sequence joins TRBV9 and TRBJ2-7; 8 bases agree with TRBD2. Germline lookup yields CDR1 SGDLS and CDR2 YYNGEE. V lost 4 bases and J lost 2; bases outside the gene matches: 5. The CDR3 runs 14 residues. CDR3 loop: CASSPPGLAYEQYF. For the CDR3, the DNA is TGTGCCAGCAGCCCCCCGGGACTAGCCTACGAGCAGTACTTC. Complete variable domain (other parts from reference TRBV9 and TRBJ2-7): DSGVTQTPKHLITATGQRVTLRCSPRSGDLSVYWYQQSLDQGLQFLIQYYNGEERAKGNILERFSAQQFPDLHSELNLSSLELGDSALYFCASSPPGLAYEQYFGPGTRLTVT.

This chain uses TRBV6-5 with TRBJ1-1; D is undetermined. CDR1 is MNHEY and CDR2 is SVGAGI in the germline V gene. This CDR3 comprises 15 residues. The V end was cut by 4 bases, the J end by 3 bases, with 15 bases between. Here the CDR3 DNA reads TGTGCCAGCAGTTGGGCAGGACGGGAACACACTGAAGCTTTCTTT. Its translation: CASSWAGREHTEAFF.

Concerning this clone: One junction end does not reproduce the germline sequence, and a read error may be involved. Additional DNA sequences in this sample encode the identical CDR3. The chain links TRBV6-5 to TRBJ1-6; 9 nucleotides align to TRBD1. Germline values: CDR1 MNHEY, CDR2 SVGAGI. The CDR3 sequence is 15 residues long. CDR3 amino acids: CASSIRDRDYSPLHF. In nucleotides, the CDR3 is TGTGCCAGCAGTATCCGGGACAGGGACTATTCCCCCCTCCACTTT.

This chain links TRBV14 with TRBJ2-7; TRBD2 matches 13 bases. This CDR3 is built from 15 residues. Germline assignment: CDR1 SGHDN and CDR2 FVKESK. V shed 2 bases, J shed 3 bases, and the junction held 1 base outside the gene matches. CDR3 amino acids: CASSQWTSGSYEQYF. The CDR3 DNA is TGTGCCAGCAGCCAATGGACTAGCGGGAGCTACGAGCAGTACTTC.

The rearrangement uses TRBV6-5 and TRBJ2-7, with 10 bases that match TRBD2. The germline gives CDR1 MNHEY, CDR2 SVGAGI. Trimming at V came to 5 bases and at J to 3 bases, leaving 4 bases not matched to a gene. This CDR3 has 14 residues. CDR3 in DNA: TGTGCCAGCAGTCCTAGCGGGAGAGGCTACGAGCAGTACTTC. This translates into CASSPSGRGYEQYF.

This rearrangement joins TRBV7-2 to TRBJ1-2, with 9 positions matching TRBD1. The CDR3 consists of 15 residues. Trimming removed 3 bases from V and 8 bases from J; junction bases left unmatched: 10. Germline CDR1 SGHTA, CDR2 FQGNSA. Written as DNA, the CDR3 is TGTGCCAGCAGCTTCGCTCCGGGACAGGGAATCGGCTACACCTTC. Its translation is CASSFAPGQGIGYTF.

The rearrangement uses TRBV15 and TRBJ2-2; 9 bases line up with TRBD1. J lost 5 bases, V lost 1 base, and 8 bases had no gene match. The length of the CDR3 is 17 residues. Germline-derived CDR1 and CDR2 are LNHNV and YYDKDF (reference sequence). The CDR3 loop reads CATSRGGGDRVTGELFF. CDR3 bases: TGTGCCACCAGCAGAGGGGGAGGGGACAGGGTGACCGGGGAGCTGTTTTTT.

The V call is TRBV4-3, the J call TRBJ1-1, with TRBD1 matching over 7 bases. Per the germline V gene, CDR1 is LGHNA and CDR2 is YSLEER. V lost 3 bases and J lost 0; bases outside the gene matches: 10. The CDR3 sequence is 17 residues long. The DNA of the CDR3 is TGCGCCAGCAGCCATCTTTACAAGGGACAGTTGAACACTGAAGCTTTCTTT. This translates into CASSHLYKGQLNTEAFF.